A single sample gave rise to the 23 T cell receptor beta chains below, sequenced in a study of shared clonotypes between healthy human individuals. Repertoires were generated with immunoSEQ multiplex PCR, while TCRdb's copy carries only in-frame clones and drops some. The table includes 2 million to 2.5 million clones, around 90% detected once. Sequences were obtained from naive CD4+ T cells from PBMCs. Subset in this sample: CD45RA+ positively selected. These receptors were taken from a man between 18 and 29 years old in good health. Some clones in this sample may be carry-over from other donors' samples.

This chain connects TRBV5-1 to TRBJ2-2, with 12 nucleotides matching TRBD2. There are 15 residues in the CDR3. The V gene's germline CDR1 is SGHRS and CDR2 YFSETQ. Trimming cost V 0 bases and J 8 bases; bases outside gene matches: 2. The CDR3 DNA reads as TGCGCCAGCAGCTTGGCGGGACTAGCGGGTGGGGAGCTGTTTTTT. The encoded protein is CASSLAGLAGGELFF.

CDR3 DNA sequence: TGTGCCAGCAGTGAAGAGGGCAGAACTAACACTGAAGCTTTCTTT. Translating gives CASSEEGRTNTEAFF. V gene TRBV6-1 combines with J gene TRBJ1-1; D is uncertain. CDR1 MNHNS and CDR2 SASEGT come from the germline V gene. Trimming left V 1 base short and J 2 bases short, with 11 bases between. The CDR3 covers 15 residues.

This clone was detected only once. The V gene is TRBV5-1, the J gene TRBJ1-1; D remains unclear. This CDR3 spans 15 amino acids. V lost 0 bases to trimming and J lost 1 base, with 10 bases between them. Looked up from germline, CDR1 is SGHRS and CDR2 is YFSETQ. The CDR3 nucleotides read TGCGCCAGCAGCTTGGACAGACAAAAGAACACTGAAGCTTTCTTT. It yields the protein CASSLDRQKNTEAFF.

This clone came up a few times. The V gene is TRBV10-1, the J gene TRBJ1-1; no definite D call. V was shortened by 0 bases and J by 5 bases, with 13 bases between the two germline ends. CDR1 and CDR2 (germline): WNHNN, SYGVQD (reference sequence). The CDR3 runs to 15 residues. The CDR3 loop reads CASSESNGERTEAFF. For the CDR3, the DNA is TGCGCCAGCAGTGAGTCAAATGGTGAACGGACTGAAGCTTTCTTT.

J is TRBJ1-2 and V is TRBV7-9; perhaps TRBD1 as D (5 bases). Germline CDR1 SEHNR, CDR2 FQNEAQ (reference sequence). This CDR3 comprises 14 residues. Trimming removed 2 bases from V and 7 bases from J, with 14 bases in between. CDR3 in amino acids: CASSLKGAQGGYTF. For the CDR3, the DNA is TGTGCCAGCAGCTTAAAGGGAGCCCAGGGTGGCTACACCTTC.

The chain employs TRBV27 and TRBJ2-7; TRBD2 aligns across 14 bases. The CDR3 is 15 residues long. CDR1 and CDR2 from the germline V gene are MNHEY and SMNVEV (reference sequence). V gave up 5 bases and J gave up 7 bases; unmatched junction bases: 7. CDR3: CASSPGLAGVWEQYF. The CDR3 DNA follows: TGTGCCAGCAGTCCGGGACTAGCGGGAGTCTGGGAGCAGTACTTC.

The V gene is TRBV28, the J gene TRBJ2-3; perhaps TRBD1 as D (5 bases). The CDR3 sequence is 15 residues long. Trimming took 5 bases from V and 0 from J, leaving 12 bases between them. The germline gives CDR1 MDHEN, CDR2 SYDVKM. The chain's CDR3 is CASSQGGESTDTQYF. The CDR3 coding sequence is TGTGCCAGCAGTCAGGGTGGGGAAAGCACAGATACGCAGTATTTT.

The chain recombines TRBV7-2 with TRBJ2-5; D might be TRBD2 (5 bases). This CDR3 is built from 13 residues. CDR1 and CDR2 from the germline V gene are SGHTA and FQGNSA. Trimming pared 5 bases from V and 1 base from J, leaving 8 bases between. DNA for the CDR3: TGTGCCAGCAGCCCCGGGATCCAAGAGACCCAGTACTTC. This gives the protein CASSPGIQETQYF.

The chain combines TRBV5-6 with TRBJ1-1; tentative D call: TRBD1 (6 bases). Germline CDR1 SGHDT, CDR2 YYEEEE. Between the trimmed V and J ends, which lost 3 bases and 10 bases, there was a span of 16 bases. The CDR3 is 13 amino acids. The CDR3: CASSWKQGRAAFF. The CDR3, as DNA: TGTGCCAGCAGCTGGAAACAGGGTCGGGCAGCTTTCTTT.

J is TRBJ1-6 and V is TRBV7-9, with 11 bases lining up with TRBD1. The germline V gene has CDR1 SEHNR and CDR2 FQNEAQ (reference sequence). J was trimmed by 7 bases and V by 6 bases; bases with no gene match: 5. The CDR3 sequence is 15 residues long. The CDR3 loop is CASSTGTGGNSPLHF. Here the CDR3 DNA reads TGTGCCAGCAGTACAGGGACAGGGGGGAATTCACCCCTCCACTTT.

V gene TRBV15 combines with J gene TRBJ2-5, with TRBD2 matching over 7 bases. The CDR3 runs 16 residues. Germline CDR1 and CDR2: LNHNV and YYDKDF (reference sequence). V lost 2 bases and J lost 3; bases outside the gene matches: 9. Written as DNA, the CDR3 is TGTGCCACCAGCAGACGGCTAGTGGCGGGGGAAGAGACCCAGTACTTC. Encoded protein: CATSRRLVAGEETQYF.

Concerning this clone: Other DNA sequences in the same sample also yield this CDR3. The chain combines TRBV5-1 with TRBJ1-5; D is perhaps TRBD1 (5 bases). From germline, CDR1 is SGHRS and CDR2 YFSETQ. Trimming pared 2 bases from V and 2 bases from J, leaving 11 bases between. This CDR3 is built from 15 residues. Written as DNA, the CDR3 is TGCGCCAGCAGCTTAGGGGATGGGGGCAATCAGCCCCAGCATTTT. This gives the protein CASSLGDGGNQPQHF.

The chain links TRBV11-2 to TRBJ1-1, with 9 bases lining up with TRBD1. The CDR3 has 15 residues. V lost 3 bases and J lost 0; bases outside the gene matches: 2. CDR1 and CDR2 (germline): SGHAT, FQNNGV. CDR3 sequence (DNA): TGTGCCAGCAGCTTTGGACAGGGGATGAACACTGAAGCTTTCTTT. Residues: CASSFGQGMNTEAFF.

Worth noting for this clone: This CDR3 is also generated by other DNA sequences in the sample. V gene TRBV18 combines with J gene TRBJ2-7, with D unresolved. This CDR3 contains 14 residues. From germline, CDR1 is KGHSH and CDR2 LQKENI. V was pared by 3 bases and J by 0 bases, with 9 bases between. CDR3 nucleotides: TGTGCCAGCTCACCTTCAGGACCCTCCTACGAGCAGTACTTC. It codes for CASSPSGPSYEQYF.

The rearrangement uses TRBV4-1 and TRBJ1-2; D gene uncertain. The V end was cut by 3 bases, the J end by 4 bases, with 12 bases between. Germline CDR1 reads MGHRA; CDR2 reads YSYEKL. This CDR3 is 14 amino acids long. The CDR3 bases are TGCGCCAGCAGCCAGGAGGAGGCAGCCTATGGCTACACCTTC. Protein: CASSQEEAAYGYTF.

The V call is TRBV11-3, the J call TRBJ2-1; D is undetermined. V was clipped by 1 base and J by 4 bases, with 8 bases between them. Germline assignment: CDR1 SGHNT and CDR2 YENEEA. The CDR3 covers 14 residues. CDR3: CASSLGEAYNEQFF. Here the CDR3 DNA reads TGTGCCAGCAGCTTAGGTGAGGCTTACAATGAGCAGTTCTTC.

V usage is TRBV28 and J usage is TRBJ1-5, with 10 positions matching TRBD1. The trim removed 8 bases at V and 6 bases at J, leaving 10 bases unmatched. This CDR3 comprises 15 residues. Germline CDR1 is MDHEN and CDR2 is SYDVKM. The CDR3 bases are TGTGCCAGCTTCGCAAGACAGGGGGCGGGTCAGCCCCAGCATTTT. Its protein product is CASFARQGAGQPQHF.

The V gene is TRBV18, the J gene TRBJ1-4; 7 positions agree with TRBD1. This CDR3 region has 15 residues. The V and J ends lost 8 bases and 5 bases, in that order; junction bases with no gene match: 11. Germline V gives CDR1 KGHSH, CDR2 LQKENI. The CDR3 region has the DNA TGTGCCAGCGCCCCGGGGACAGAACAAAATGAAAAACTGTTTTTT. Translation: CASAPGTEQNEKLFF.

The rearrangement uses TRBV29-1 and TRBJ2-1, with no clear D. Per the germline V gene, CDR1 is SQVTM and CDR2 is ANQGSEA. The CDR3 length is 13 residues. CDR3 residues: CSPKLYSYNEQFF. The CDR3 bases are TGCAGTCCGAAACTCTACTCCTACAATGAGCAGTTCTTC.

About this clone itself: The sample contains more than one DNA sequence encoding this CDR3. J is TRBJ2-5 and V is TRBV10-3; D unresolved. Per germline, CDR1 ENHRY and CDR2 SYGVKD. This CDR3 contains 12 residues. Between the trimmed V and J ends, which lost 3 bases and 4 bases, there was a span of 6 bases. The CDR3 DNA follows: TGTGCCATCAGTGAATCCCCAGAGACCCAGTACTTC. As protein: CAISESPETQYF.

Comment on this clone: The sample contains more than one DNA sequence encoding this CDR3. Written as DNA, the CDR3 is TGTGCCAGCTCACCCCCGAGCCAAGAGACCCAGTACTTC. Encoded protein: CASSPPSQETQYF. V usage is TRBV18 and J usage is TRBJ2-5, with D unresolved. The CDR3 has 13 residues. Germline CDR1 is KGHSH and CDR2 is LQKENI. V was cut by 3 bases and J by 1 base, with 6 bases left in between. Full variable domain (missing parts from reference TRBV18 and TRBJ2-5): NAGVMQNPRHLVRRRGQEARLRCSPMKGHSHVYWYRQLPEEGLKFMVYLQKENIIDESGMPKERFSAEFPKEGPSILRIQQVVRGDSAAYFCASSPPSQETQYFGPGTRLLVL.

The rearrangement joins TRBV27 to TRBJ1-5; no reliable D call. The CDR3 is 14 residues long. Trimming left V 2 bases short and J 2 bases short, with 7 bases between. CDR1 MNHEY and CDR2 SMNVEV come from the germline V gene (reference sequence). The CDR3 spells CASSLVKGNQPQHF. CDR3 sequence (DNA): TGTGCCAGCAGTTTAGTCAAGGGCAATCAGCCCCAGCATTTT.

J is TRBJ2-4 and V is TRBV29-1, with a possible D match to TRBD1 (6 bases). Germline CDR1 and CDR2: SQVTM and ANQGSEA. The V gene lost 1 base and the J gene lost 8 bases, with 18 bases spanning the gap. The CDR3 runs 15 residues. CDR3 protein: CSVEAGRASGDIQYF. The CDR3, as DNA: TGCAGCGTTGAAGCCGGACGGGCATCAGGGGACATTCAGTACTTC. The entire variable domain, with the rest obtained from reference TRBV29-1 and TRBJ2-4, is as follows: SAVISQKPSRDICQRGTSLTIQCQVDSQVTMMFWYRQQPGQSLTLIATANQGSEATYESGFVIDKFPISRPNLTFSTLTVSNMSPEDSSIYLCSVEAGRASGDIQYFGAGTRLSVL.